This TCR beta chain was retrieved from a study of preoperative IRX-2 immunotherapy in early breast cancer. The germline V gene encodes CDR1 MDHEN and CDR2 SYDVKM. Trimming left V 6 bases short and J 0 bases short, with 15 bases between. The length of the CDR3 is 15 residues. Sequenced by immunoSEQ multiplex PCR; TCRdb stores in-frame clones only, minus some. The table shows approximately 98,000 clones, with just over 85% occurring only once. Treatment of the sample: preoperative locoregional IRX-2 cytokine immunotherapy. Preoperative locoregional IRX-2 cytokine immunotherapy was tested in the phase Ib source study.

The sample here was tumor tissue, taken after IRX-2 immunotherapy. The J gene is TRBJ2-7, the V gene TRBV28; maybe TRBD1 (5 bases). The TCR comes from a human donor with breast cancer. The CDR3 DNA is TGTGCCAGCAGCTATCGACAGACAAGCTCCTACGAGCAGTACTTC. Its translation is CASSYRQTSSYEQYF.